This T cell receptor beta chain emerged from a study of T cell responses to AZD1222 COVID-19 vaccine. Overall study results and limits: After two AZD1222 doses, spike-specific TCR breadth and depth rose versus day 0.

Comments on this clone: What it recognizes is unknown.

Using immunoSEQ multiplex PCR, the repertoire was profiled, and TCRdb retains in-frame clones only, with some absent. Of tens of thousands of clones in the sample, approximately 88% were seen once. There are 17 residues in the CDR3. Germline-derived CDR1 and CDR2 are SGHRS and YFSETQ. After removal of 4 bases from V and 4 bases from J, the junction contained 15 bases not matched to a gene. The receptor was isolated from an adult who received the MenACWY meningococcal vaccine as a control. V gene TRBV5-1 combines with J gene TRBJ2-5; 8 bases fit TRBD1. Here the sequenced sample was peripheral blood, taken 28 days after the second dose of the MenACWY control vaccine. The CDR3 DNA is TGCGCCAGCAGCCCCCAGCCCGGGACAGGCTCTGGAGAGACCCAGTACTTC. It codes for CASSPQPGTGSGETQYF.